This is a list of T cell receptor beta chains from one sample in a study of CD8 T cells in ankylosing spondylitis. TCRdb analysed the 5' RACE reads with MiXCR anew, one entry per CDR3 protein. The sample holds about 150,000 distinct CDR3 sequences; roughly 6.6% are singletons and the top ten take 9.5% to 15%. Material: blood, either unsorted or a sorted T cell fraction (not recorded which). All receptors derive from a female donor with ankylosing spondylitis or in good health (not recorded which). CDR3s include the opening cysteine and the closing phenylalanine or tryptophan. A D gene is named only where the DNA matches it firmly. Only some rows state a clone size, as once, few, many or a class for expanded clones.

CDR3aa | CDR3nt | abundance | v_gene | d_gene | j_gene
CASQSGGIRSTDTQYF | TGTGCCAGCCAGTCAGGGGGGATTCGCAGCACAGATACGCAGTATTTT | many | TRBV28 | - | TRBJ2-3
CASSPTGTENYGYTF | TGTGCCAGCTCACCAACGGGAACAGAGAACTATGGCTACACCTTC | many | TRBV18 | - | TRBJ1-2
CASSAVQGRNEKLFF | TGTGCCAGCAGCGCGGTACAGGGGCGGAATGAAAAACTGTTTTTT | many | TRBV11-2 | TRBD1 | TRBJ1-4
CASSPGQGYQTEAFF | TGTGCCAGCTCTCCGGGACAGGGTTATCAAACTGAAGCTTTCTTT | many | TRBV18 | TRBD1 | TRBJ1-1
CDVSAPGNTIYF | TGTGACGTATCGGCGCCTGGAAACACCATATATTTT | many | TRBV27 | - | TRBJ1-3
CASSFNGRLNYGYTF | TGCGCCAGCAGCTTTAACGGCCGGCTGAACTATGGCTACACCTTC | many | TRBV5-1 | - | TRBJ1-2
CASSQVYGWTSSYEQYF | TGTGCCAGCAGCCAAGTATACGGTTGGACAAGCTCCTACGAGCAGTACTTC | many | TRBV3-1 | - | TRBJ2-7
CASSIGDEHQPQHF | TGTGCCAGTAGTATTGGTGACGAACATCAGCCCCAGCATTTT | - | TRBV19 | - | TRBJ1-5
CASSLPQAGANYGYTF | TGTGCCAGCAGCTTACCCCAGGCAGGCGCTAACTATGGCTACACCTTC | - | TRBV7-9 | - | TRBJ1-2
CASSLVGTQYF | TGTGCCAGCAGTTTAGTGGGGACCCAGTACTTC | many | TRBV12-3/TRBV12-4 | - | TRBJ2-5
CAISESRREAFF | TGTGCCATCAGTGAGTCCCGGAGAGAAGCTTTCTTT | few | TRBV10-3 | - | TRBJ1-1
CSVVSGRSANTEAFF | TGCAGCGTTGTTTCGGGACGCTCGGCAAACACTGAAGCTTTCTTT | many | TRBV29-1 | - | TRBJ1-1
CASSPIGTALLNTEAFF | TGTGCCAGCTCACCAATTGGGACCGCACTCCTGAACACTGAAGCTTTCTTT | many | TRBV18 | - | TRBJ1-1
CSARRTGVVSGDTEAFF | TGCAGTGCTAGGCGGACAGGGGTCGTTAGTGGAGACACTGAAGCTTTCTTT | many | TRBV20-1 | TRBD1 | TRBJ1-1
CASSLETSTDTQYF | TGTGCCAGCAGTTTAGAAACCTCCACAGATACGCAGTATTTT | many | TRBV12-3/TRBV12-4 | - | TRBJ2-3
CASSLGGSGSPLHF | TGTGCCAGCAGTTTGGGAGGGTCCGGTTCACCCCTCCACTTT | many | TRBV27 | - | TRBJ1-6
CSARDREQGGSEQYF | TGCAGTGCTAGAGATCGGGAACAGGGAGGTAGCGAGCAGTACTTC | many | TRBV20-1 | - | TRBJ2-7
CASSIRDRGWADTQYF | TGTGCCAGCAGCATCCGGGACAGGGGGTGGGCAGATACGCAGTATTTT | many | TRBV5-6 | TRBD1 | TRBJ2-3
CASSVEGQPQETQYF | TGTGCCAGCAGCGTAGAGGGGCAGCCCCAAGAGACCCAGTACTTC | many | TRBV9 | - | TRBJ2-5
CASSPHFAQGVFTGELFF | TGCGCCAGCAGCCCTCATTTTGCACAGGGGGTCTTCACCGGGGAGCTGTTTTTT | few | TRBV4-3 | TRBD1 | TRBJ2-2